This T cell receptor beta chain was recorded in a study of early T cells in non-severe SARS-CoV-2 infection. Study observations and caveats: The study's VDJdb matching favored anti-spike CD8 responses and missed private and CD4 specificities.

Each CDR3 protein gets one entry after TCRdb re-called the 5' RACE reads with MiXCR. This sample has 55,000 to 70,000 distinct CDR3 sequences, with less than 5.5% found just once. This clonotype was seen repeatedly, ten times or more. Its specificity is unknown. The sequence was obtained from an adult who was a healthcare worker with PCR-confirmed SARS-CoV-2 infection or an uninfected control (not recorded which). Sample: whole blood.

The CDR3 region has the DNA TGCAGTGCTCATTCTAACAGGTACAATCAGCCCCAGCATTTT. Translated, it gives CSAHSNRYNQPQHF. The chain has TRBV20-1 and TRBJ1-5; maybe TRBD1 (5 bases). Germline-derived CDR1 and CDR2 are DFQATT and SNEGSKA (reference sequence). The CDR3 sequence is 14 residues long. Trimming took off 5 bases at V and 3 bases at J, with 14 bases between the two ends.